Listed here are 31 T cell receptor beta chains from one sample, sequenced in a study of blood T cell repertoires in COVID-19. Assay: immunoSEQ multiplex PCR; the TCRdb copy retains only in-frame clones and omits some. Seen here are about 310,000 clones, 89% observed once, and the top ten hold roughly 5.2%. The sequenced material came from PBMCs or T cells enriched from blood (not recorded which). The receptors stem from a man in his 60s who had recovered from COVID-19.

This clone was counted between two and nine times. The chain carries TRBV19 and TRBJ1-5; D is unclear. The V gene lost 7 bases and the J gene lost 3 bases, with 7 bases spanning the gap. The CDR3 has 12 amino acids. CDR1 is LNHDA, CDR2 SQIVND, per germline (reference sequence). CDR3 sequence reads: CASTIPNQPQHF. CDR3 coding DNA: TGTGCCAGTACAATCCCCAATCAGCCCCAGCATTTT.

This sequence joins TRBV19 and TRBJ1-1; 9 positions agree with TRBD1. Losses at the gene ends were 5 bases for V and 1 base for J; bases not matched to a gene: 8. Germline CDR1 is LNHDA and CDR2 is SQIVND (reference sequence). CDR3 length: 16 amino acids. In DNA, the CDR3 is TGTGCCAGTAGTGAACAGGGGGCGCAACAGAACACTGAAGCTTTCTTT. Translated, it gives CASSEQGAQQNTEAFF.

The CDR3 loop is CSVDIGFRYTDTQYF. The CDR3 region has the DNA TGCAGCGTTGATATCGGTTTTCGGTACACAGATACGCAGTATTTT. This chain joins TRBV29-1 and TRBJ2-3; D gene ambiguous. CDR3 length: 15 amino acids. V was pared by 3 bases and J by 2 bases, with 15 bases between. The V gene's germline CDR1 is SQVTM and CDR2 ANQGSEA.

The V and J genes are TRBV27 and TRBJ2-7; maybe TRBD2 (6 bases). The CDR3 runs to 13 residues. Germline V gives CDR1 MNHEY, CDR2 SMNVEV (reference sequence). V gave up 5 bases and J gave up 8 bases, with 16 bases separating them. The CDR3 bases are TGTGCCAGCAGTGCTCCGGTGGGACTCCAGCAGTACTTC. It specifies CASSAPVGLQQYF.

V is TRBV27 and J is TRBJ2-4; maybe TRBD1 (5 bases). The V end was cut by 5 bases, the J end by 0 bases, with 14 bases between. The CDR3 covers 16 residues. CDR1 and CDR2 (germline): MNHEY, SMNVEV (reference sequence). CDR3 nucleotides: TGTGCCAGCAGTCCATGGGGCAGTGTAGCCAAAAACATTCAGTACTTC. This sequence encodes CASSPWGSVAKNIQYF.

CDR3 in amino acids: CASGETPGEQYF. As DNA, the CDR3 is TGTGCCAGCGGGGAGACCCCGGGCGAGCAGTACTTC. V usage is TRBV28 and J usage is TRBJ2-7; possibly TRBD2 for D (5 bases). The CDR3 has 12 residues. Trimming left V 8 bases short and J 6 bases short, with 14 bases between. Germline V gene lookup returns CDR1 MDHEN and CDR2 SYDVKM.

This clone occurred once. The chain is built from TRBV5-6 and TRBJ1-3, with TRBD1 identical over 9 bases. The CDR3 runs to 15 residues. V lost 4 bases, J lost 8 bases, and 10 bases stayed unmatched. Germline V CDR1 and CDR2: SGHDT, YYEEEE. CDR3 DNA sequence: TGTGCCAGCAGCCGAATAACAGGGGGCAAGGACACCATATATTTT. Protein: CASSRITGGKDTIYF.

The genes are TRBV28 and TRBJ2-7; D uncertain. V was clipped by 6 bases and J by 0 bases, with 18 bases between them. The length of the CDR3 is 16 residues. Germline V lookup: CDR1 MDHEN, CDR2 SYDVKM. For the CDR3, the DNA is TGTGCCAGCAGCCTCCAACTAACTCACCCCTCCTACGAGCAGTACTTC. Its translation is CASSLQLTHPSYEQYF.

As regards this clone: Sequence at one end of the junction differs from germline and may be a read error. V and J are TRBV7-7 and TRBJ2-1, with 7 nucleotides matching TRBD2. The CDR3 loop spans 17 amino acids. Per the germline V gene, CDR1 is SSHAT and CDR2 is FNYEAQ (reference sequence). The CDR3 region has the DNA TGTGCTAGCAGCTTAGACCCAGCGGGGAGCTCCTACAATGAGCAGTTCTTC. It encodes CASSLDPAGSSYNEQFF.

This clone appeared a single time. The chain employs TRBV28 and TRBJ2-5, with D perhaps matching TRBD2 (6 bases). Trimming took off 4 bases at V and 9 bases at J, with 9 bases between the two ends. Germline V CDR1 and CDR2: MDHEN, SYDVKM. The CDR3 consists of 11 residues. The CDR3 DNA reads TGTGCCAGCAGTTCCGGAGGGTCCCAGTACTTC. Protein: CASSSGGSQYF.

The chain recombines TRBV2 with TRBJ1-5; D is possibly TRBD1 (5 bases). Germline lookup yields CDR1 SNHLY and CDR2 FYNNEI. V lost 5 bases and J 3 bases, leaving 17 bases between the germline ends. The CDR3 has 16 residues. The CDR3 DNA follows: TGTGCCAGCAGTCCGGGGGTAGGGCGGGCCAATCAGCCCCAGCATTTT. This gives the protein CASSPGVGRANQPQHF.

The rearrangement joins TRBV5-1 to TRBJ1-2; 7 bases map to TRBD1. Germline V lookup: CDR1 SGHRS, CDR2 YFSETQ. The J segment lost 6 bases and the V segment lost 2 bases, leaving 4 bases of the junction unmatched. This CDR3 comprises 13 residues. In DNA form, the CDR3 reads TGCGCCAGCAGCTTCCGACAGGGTGATGGCTACACCTTC. Its protein is CASSFRQGDGYTF. Using reference TRBV5-1 and TRBJ1-2 for the parts outside the CDR3, the full variable domain is KAGVTQTPRYLIKTRGQQVTLSCSPISGHRSVSWYQQTPGQGLQFLFEYFSETQRNKGNFPGRFSGRQFSNSRSEMNVSTLELGDSALYLCASSFRQGDGYTFGSGTRLTVV.

There are a few counts of this clone. This chain connects TRBV7-3 to TRBJ2-1; 8 bases align to TRBD2. Germline loops: CDR1 SGHTA, CDR2 FQGTGA. The ends lost 2 bases at V and 3 bases at J; junction bases unmatched: 6. This CDR3 comprises 16 residues. The CDR3 DNA follows: TGTGCCAGCAGCTTATTCACTAGCGGACGCTACAATGAGCAGTTCTTC. This sequence encodes CASSLFTSGRYNEQFF.

This clone was counted once. The chain couples TRBV11-2 to TRBJ2-5; TRBD2 agrees at 12 bases. The germline CDR1 and CDR2 sequences are SGHAT and FQNNGV. The CDR3 length is 15 residues. V shed 4 bases, J shed 5 bases, and the junction held 5 bases outside the gene matches. The CDR3 reads CASSYGTSGRETQYF. CDR3 coding DNA: TGTGCCAGCAGCTACGGGACTAGCGGGCGGGAGACCCAGTACTTC.

The rearrangement joins TRBV28 to TRBJ1-2; D gene unclear. The CDR3 loop spans 14 amino acids. The germline V gene has CDR1 MDHEN and CDR2 SYDVKM. Trimming stripped 6 bases from V and 7 bases from J, with 18 bases between. CDR3: CASRPGELDTGYTF. CDR3 nucleotide sequence: TGTGCCAGCAGACCTGGGGAGTTGGATACTGGCTACACCTTC.

This clone was observed a single time. V usage is TRBV5-1 and J usage is TRBJ1-4; 7 nucleotides agree with TRBD1. The germline CDR1 and CDR2 sequences are SGHRS and YFSETQ. The CDR3 consists of 13 residues. Losses at the gene ends were 3 bases for V and 6 bases for J; bases not matched to a gene: 2. The CDR3, as DNA: TGCGCCAGCAGCTACGGGACAGATGAAAAACTGTTTTTT. Its protein product is CASSYGTDEKLFF.

About this clone itself: At one boundary the junction diverges from the germline segment, which might be a read error. V gene TRBV7-7 combines with J gene TRBJ2-5; the D gene could be TRBD1 or TRBD2 (6 bases each). This CDR3 has 15 amino acids. The germline V gene encodes CDR1 SSHAT and CDR2 FNYEAQ (reference sequence). CDR3 coding DNA: TGTGCTAGCAGCTTAGGGGGGACACCGCGGGAGACCCAGTACTTC. Residues: CASSLGGTPRETQYF.

The chain uses TRBV2 and TRBJ2-6; TRBD2 agrees at 7 bases. V was pared by 5 bases and J by 0 bases, with 10 bases of the junction left unmatched. Germline V gives CDR1 SNHLY, CDR2 FYNNEI. This CDR3 has 18 residues. The CDR3 loop reads CASSPRVAGYSGANVLTF. DNA for the CDR3: TGTGCCAGCAGTCCCCGGGTAGCGGGCTACTCTGGGGCCAACGTCCTGACTTTC.

This chain connects TRBV18 to TRBJ2-7, with D uncertain. Germline V lookup: CDR1 KGHSH, CDR2 LQKENI. The V gene lost 3 bases and the J gene lost 2 bases, with 11 bases spanning the gap. The CDR3 runs to 14 residues. The CDR3 region has the DNA TGTGCCAGCTCACCGGCCGCAACAACCTACGAGCAGTACTTC. Amino acids: CASSPAATTYEQYF.

The rearrangement links TRBV7-9 to TRBJ2-1; 7 bases are a match to TRBD2. The CDR3 extends over 16 amino acids. The J segment lost 8 bases and the V segment lost 2 bases, leaving 12 bases of the junction unmatched. CDR1 and CDR2 from the germline V gene are SEHNR and FQNEAQ (reference sequence). This CDR3 is CASSLYLAAPSDEQFF. Here the CDR3 DNA reads TGTGCCAGCAGCTTATATCTAGCGGCCCCGTCGGATGAGCAGTTCTTC.

The V and J genes are TRBV4-2 and TRBJ2-1; possibly TRBD2 for D (5 bases). Deletions cut 2 bases from V and 6 bases from J, with 11 bases between. The CDR3 length is 14 residues. Germline CDR1 LGHNA, CDR2 YNFKEQ. The CDR3 bases are TGTGCCAGCAGCCAACCCGATCGGGGCAATGAGCAGTTCTTC. The encoded protein is CASSQPDRGNEQFF.

The J gene is TRBJ2-7, the V gene TRBV6-2 or TRBV6-3, with 9 bases aligning to TRBD1. Trimming removed 2 bases from V and 2 bases from J; junction bases left unmatched: 4. The CDR3 consists of 15 residues. Germline V gene lookup returns CDR1 MNHEY and CDR2 SVGEGT. CDR3 nucleotide sequence: TGTGCCAGCAGTTACGGGGGACAGGGTCCCTACGAGCAGTACTTC. Protein sequence: CASSYGGQGPYEQYF.

This chain connects TRBV28 to TRBJ1-2, with 8 bases that match TRBD1. CDR1 MDHEN and CDR2 SYDVKM come from the germline V gene. The trim removed 1 base at V and 7 bases at J, leaving 8 bases unmatched. The CDR3 is 15 amino acids. The CDR3 loop reads CASSLSGGAFSGYTF. CDR3 nucleotide sequence: TGTGCCAGCAGTTTATCAGGGGGCGCTTTCTCTGGCTACACCTTC.

The rearrangement links TRBV6-6 to TRBJ1-6; D unresolved. The V gene lost 2 bases and the J gene lost 9 bases, with 14 bases spanning the gap. The CDR3 runs to 15 residues. CDR1 and CDR2 from the germline V gene are MNHNY and SVGAGI (reference sequence). Written as DNA, the CDR3 is TGTGCCAGCAGTTACACCGGGGTTGAATCTTCACCCCTCCACTTT. This codes for CASSYTGVESSPLHF.

The CDR3 sequence is CASSRLLGAKGEQYF. CDR3 bases: TGTGCCAGCAGTCGTCTCCTTGGGGCTAAGGGCGAGCAGTACTTC. The chain has TRBV28 and TRBJ2-7; tentative D call: TRBD1 (5 bases). This CDR3 comprises 15 residues. V lost 5 bases and J lost 6, with 20 bases in between. CDR1 MDHEN and CDR2 SYDVKM come from the germline V gene. The entire variable domain, with the rest obtained from reference TRBV28 and TRBJ2-7, is as follows: DVKVTQSSRYLVKRTGEKVFLECVQDMDHENMFWYRQDPGLGLRLIYFSYDVKMKEKGDIPEGYSVSREKKERFSLILESASTNQTSMYLCASSRLLGAKGEQYFGPGTRLTVT.

V usage is TRBV28 and J usage is TRBJ2-1; tentatively, D is TRBD2 (6 bases). Per germline, CDR1 MDHEN and CDR2 SYDVKM. Trimming left V 7 bases short and J 7 bases short, with 17 bases between. The CDR3 is 14 amino acids. In DNA form, the CDR3 reads TGTGCCAGCATCCAAGGAGGGGTTTATAATGAGCAGTTCTTC. Translated, it gives CASIQGGVYNEQFF.

The chain is built from TRBV28 and TRBJ1-2, with 7 bases matching TRBD1. The length of the CDR3 is 15 residues. Germline assignment: CDR1 MDHEN and CDR2 SYDVKM. The V segment lost 7 bases and the J segment 6 bases; nucleotides outside the gene matches: 14. The CDR3 sequence is CASNVPGQESHGYTF. The CDR3, as DNA: TGTGCCAGCAACGTTCCAGGACAGGAGTCTCATGGCTACACCTTC.

This clone appeared a few times. This chain connects TRBV7-2 to TRBJ2-7; D is perhaps TRBD2 (5 bases). With 5 bases removed from V and 3 bases from J, the gap between germline ends came to 14 bases. Germline CDR1 is SGHTA and CDR2 is FQGNSA. The CDR3 consists of 14 residues. CDR3 in DNA: TGTGCCAGCAGCCCCACTAGATCCCTCTACGAGCAGTACTTC. As protein: CASSPTRSLYEQYF.

The chain employs TRBV19 and TRBJ2-5; unclear D gene. The V end lost 1 base, the J end lost 1 base, and 4 bases lay between the germline ends. The CDR3 consists of 13 residues. CDR1 is LNHDA, CDR2 SQIVND, per germline (reference sequence). The CDR3 sequence is CASSIGLQETQYF. Written as DNA, the CDR3 is TGTGCCAGTAGTATAGGGCTCCAAGAGACCCAGTACTTC.

A single count supports this clone. The CDR3 loop is CASSVGRHSQETQYF. The CDR3 bases are TGTGCCAGCAGCGTAGGTCGGCACAGCCAAGAGACCCAGTACTTC. V and J are TRBV9 and TRBJ2-5; no clear D. CDR1 is SGDLS and CDR2 is YYNGEE in the germline V gene. The CDR3 spans 15 residues. V was pared by 0 bases and J by 1 base, with 10 bases between.

V usage is TRBV28 and J usage is TRBJ1-2; a possible D gene is TRBD1 (5 bases). Per the germline V gene, CDR1 is MDHEN and CDR2 is SYDVKM. CDR3 length equals 13 residues. The V and J ends lost 11 bases and 4 bases respectively, with 17 bases between them. CDR3 region: CAAGRGGGYGYTF. The CDR3 coding sequence is TGTGCCGCGGGGAGGGGAGGAGGCTATGGCTACACCTTC.